This T cell receptor beta chain was recovered during a study of human CD8 memory T cell subsets. Whole-study findings and limits: A similarly high level of diversity characterized stem-like memory and precursor exhausted T cells, unlike effector memory cells.

The TCR beta sequencing libraries came from UMI-labeled 5' RACE. TCRdb processed the 5' RACE reads again and assigns one entry to each CDR3 protein, with no DNA. This listing includes a few thousand distinct CDR3 sequences. In the case of this clonotype: The target antigen is unknown.

The source material was CD8+ effector memory T cells (TEM) sorted from PBMCs. Indicated subset: effector memory CD8 T cells, CCR7- CD45RO+ CD95+. The TCR comes from a human donor in good health.

The CDR3 protein is CASSETGTNTEAFF. This chain links TRBV7-9 with TRBJ1-1; the D gene TCRdb calls, TRBD1, cannot be checked with no DNA. CDR3 length: 14 amino acids. Germline assignment: CDR1 SEHNR and CDR2 FQNEAQ (reference sequence).